The T cell receptor beta chain under discussion was sequenced for a study of T cell changes during pregnancy in multiple sclerosis. Trimming cost V 5 bases and J 5 bases, with 12 bases left between them. The CDR3 runs to 14 residues. CDR1 is SEHNR and CDR2 is FQNEAQ in the germline V gene (reference sequence). Profiled with immunoSEQ multiplex PCR; TCRdb holds only in-frame clones, not every one. The table shows 60,000 to 75,000 clones, with more than 90% occurring only once. The starting material was peripheral blood, obtained in the second trimester of pregnancy. The TCR comes from a female donor with multiple sclerosis, enrolled in a pregnancy study. J is TRBJ2-2 and V is TRBV7-9; D is possibly TRBD2 (5 bases). CDR3 coding DNA: TGTGCCAGCAGCCCCAGCGGACTGACCGGGGAGCTGTTTTTT. The encoded protein is CASSPSGLTGELFF.